Described below is a single T cell receptor beta chain sequence and its context. Antigen: not known. This sample is part of a study of cytomegalovirus exposure and HLA in healthy donors. Study summary: According to later analysis, the same platform produced the roughly 110 validation and several hundred first-cohort repertoires.

The repertoire was sequenced with immunoSEQ multiplex PCR; TCRdb's copy has only in-frame clones and lacks some. This sample has under 400,000 clones, with roughly 85% found just once. V was cut by 6 bases and J by 2 bases, with 13 bases left in between. Per germline, CDR1 MNHEY and CDR2 SMNVEV (reference sequence). CDR3 length: 14 amino acids. Overall study results and limits: The investigators catalogued some 150 TCR beta chains as cytomegalovirus-associated. A classifier reportedly called cytomegalovirus status with high sensitivity and specificity.

The sequenced sample was PBMCs. The sequence came from a woman aged 18-29 years in good health and CMV-seronegative. The chain joins TRBV27 to TRBJ1-2; the D is unclear. The DNA for the CDR3 is TGTGCCAGCAGACCGAACACCGGGAACTATGGCTACACCTTC. Its protein product is CASRPNTGNYGYTF.